These 5 T cell receptor beta chains were all obtained from the same sample, sequenced in a study of T cell repertoires in cytomegalovirus infection. MiXCR, run by TCRdb on the reads, gives a single entry per CDR3 protein. The top ten clones hold around 64% of a sample with roughly 220,000 distinct CDR3 sequences, roughly two fifths of them seen once. No cognate antigen is known for these TCRs. The starting material was CD8+ T cells from cultured PBMCs, obtained from culture after CMV antigen stimulation. Receptors were obtained from a human donor in good health (CMV status not recorded). Some clones in this sample may be carry-over from other donors' samples.

Here the CDR3 DNA reads TGTGCCATCAGTGAGTCGGCGACAGGTTCTCGCACAGATACGCAGTATTTT. It encodes CAISESATGSRTDTQYF. The chain couples TRBV10-3 to TRBJ2-3, with D possibly matching TRBD1 (6 bases). V was pared by 0 bases and J by 1 base, with 14 bases between. Germline V gives CDR1 ENHRY, CDR2 SYGVKD. This CDR3 is built from 17 residues.

V usage is TRBV10-1 and J usage is TRBJ2-2; 8 nucleotides line up with TRBD1. The V segment lost 4 bases and the J segment 5 bases; nucleotides outside the gene matches: 6. Germline assignment: CDR1 WNHNN and CDR2 SYGVQD (reference sequence). The CDR3 runs to 15 residues. This CDR3 is CASSVTGGRTGELFF. The DNA of the CDR3 is TGCGCCAGCAGTGTAACAGGGGGTCGGACCGGGGAGCTGTTTTTT.

The J gene is TRBJ2-1, the V gene TRBV11-2; 11 nucleotides agree with TRBD2. The CDR3 totals 16 residues. The V gene's germline CDR1 is SGHAT and CDR2 FQNNGV. The ends lost 6 bases at V and 3 bases at J; junction bases unmatched: 7. CDR3 in DNA: TGTGCCAGCAGTCCTACACTAGCGGGAGTCTACAATGAGCAGTTCTTC. Protein: CASSPTLAGVYNEQFF.

In its sample, this clonotype was seen many times. In nucleotides, the CDR3 is TGTGCCAGCAGCTTAGAAGGGACGGACTTTAACTATGGCTACACCTTC. Translation gives CASSLEGTDFNYGYTF. The chain joins TRBV7-2 to TRBJ1-2; a weak D match, TRBD1 (5 bases). V was clipped by 1 base and J by 1 base, with 13 bases between them. The V gene's germline CDR1 is SGHTA and CDR2 FQGNSA. This CDR3 is built from 16 residues.

This clonotype was counted a few times. V is TRBV20-1 and J is TRBJ2-5; D ambiguous. The V and J ends lost 3 bases and 7 bases respectively, with 12 bases between them. CDR1 and CDR2 (germline): DFQATT, SNEGSKA (reference sequence). The CDR3 extends over 12 amino acids. CDR3 in amino acids: CSAREKMGTQYF. The CDR3 DNA reads TGCAGTGCTAGGGAAAAAATGGGGACCCAGTACTTC.